This TCR beta chain came from a study of T cell repertoires in cytomegalovirus infection. Study-wide context: Recently identified HLA-C-restricted CMV epitopes were among the peptides used. Public TCR beta signatures provided an indication of both CMV infection and a matching HLA type.

Study findings and constraints: Within the response measured ex vivo, HLA-C-restricted CMV-specific TCR beta clonotypes were dominant. Adding up the frequency of public TCR beta families identified people who carried CMV plus the relevant HLA.

TCRdb reanalysed the reads using MiXCR and keeps one entry per CDR3 protein. This table holds some 900,000 distinct CDR3 sequences, around a third found once. The V end lost 2 bases, the J end lost 6 bases, and 8 bases lay between the germline ends. Germline CDR1 reads MDHEN; CDR2 reads SYDVKM. The CDR3 is 14 amino acids. A remark on this clonotype: Its antigen is still unknown.

Here the sequenced sample was cultured CD8+ T cells from PBMCs, taken from culture after CMV antigen stimulation. The gene calls are TRBV28 and TRBJ1-6, with D perhaps TRBD1 (6 bases). This TCR came from a human donor in good health (CMV status not recorded). Some clones in this sample may be carry-over from other donors' samples. The CDR3 DNA is TGTGCCAGCAGTTTACAGGGGACTAATTCACCCCTCCACTTT. Its protein is CASSLQGTNSPLHF.